The 16 T cell receptor beta chains reported below all come from one sample, sequenced in a study of blood T cells in healthy people across ages. Then a second PCR, running roughly 7 to 11 cycles, was carried out with a sample-barcoded 5' primer and a J-beta primer mix. TCRdb passed the 5' RACE reads through MiXCR, listing each CDR3 protein once. The sample contains more than 1,400,000 distinct CDR3 sequences, 40% to 50% of which appear only once. The sample taken for sequencing was blood. These receptor sequences come from a woman aged 18 to 35 in good health.

The chain combines TRBV20-1 with TRBJ2-3; D is undetermined. The CDR3 is 15 residues long. Germline CDR1 reads DFQATT; CDR2 reads SNEGSKA (reference sequence). V lost 2 bases, J lost 6 bases, and 18 bases lay in between. DNA of the CDR3: TGCAGTGCTAGACTCGACTTCCTGGGTAGCGATACGCAGTATTTT. This sequence encodes CSARLDFLGSDTQYF.

This chain links TRBV6-1 with TRBJ1-2; D not resolved. Deletions cut 2 bases from V and 1 base from J, with 5 bases between. The CDR3 spans 13 residues. Germline CDR1 reads MNHNS; CDR2 reads SASEGT. CDR3 nucleotide sequence: TGTGCCAGCAGTGAAAGTATTAACTATGGCTACACCTTC. Translated, it gives CASSESINYGYTF.

This clonotype was counted only a few times. V is TRBV10-3 and J is TRBJ2-1, with 11 bases identical to TRBD2. Germline V lookup: CDR1 ENHRY, CDR2 SYGVKD. CDR3 length: 15 amino acids. The J segment lost 3 bases and the V segment lost 5 bases, leaving 3 bases of the junction unmatched. The CDR3 spells CAISLGTSGYNEQFF. CDR3 DNA: TGTGCCATCAGTCTCGGGACTAGCGGCTACAATGAGCAGTTCTTC.

CDR3 residues: CSATRRTHNEQFF. The CDR3 nucleotides are TGCAGTGCTACAAGGCGGACCCACAATGAGCAGTTCTTC. The chain carries TRBV20-1 and TRBJ2-1, with D unresolved. V lost 4 bases and J lost 5, with 12 bases in between. The CDR3 covers 13 residues. CDR1 is DFQATT, CDR2 SNEGSKA, per germline (reference sequence).

The chain combines TRBV21-1 with TRBJ2-7; the DNA was not compared with TRBD1, the D call given in the table. TRBV21-1 is tagged as a pseudogene. CDR3 length: 14 residues. CDR3 DNA: TGTGCCAGCATCATCGGACAGCCCTCCTACGAGCAGTACTTC. Protein product: CASIIGQPSYEQYF.

The CDR3 DNA reads TGCAGTGCTAGAACCCTCGACAGGGGGGCCTACGAGCAGTACTTC. Its translation is CSARTLDRGAYEQYF. V and J are TRBV20-1 and TRBJ2-7, with 9 bases matching TRBD1. V dropped 2 bases and J dropped 2; count of bases not matched to a gene: 7. The length of the CDR3 is 15 residues. The V gene's germline CDR1 is DFQATT and CDR2 SNEGSKA (reference sequence).

Turning to this clonotype: Sequence at one end of the junction differs from germline and may be a read error. The CDR3 region has the DNA TGTGCCAGCAGTTTGTGGGGCACAGATGCGCAGTATTTT. This gives the protein CASSLWGTDAQYF. The chain links TRBV12-3 or TRBV12-4 to TRBJ2-3; D is perhaps TRBD1 (5 bases). The CDR3 contains 13 residues.

The chain joins TRBV10-2 to TRBJ2-3; 11 positions agree with TRBD2. CDR1 is WSHSY, CDR2 SAAADI, per germline. The CDR3 covers 14 residues. J gave up 14 bases and V 0 bases, and 7 bases lay outside the gene matches. CDR3 nucleotides: TGCGCCAGCAGTGAGTCGGGTAGCGGGGGGGCATGGTATTTT. Protein: CASSESGSGGAWYF.

The table lists this clonotype with a few counts. The chain is built from TRBV20-1 and TRBJ1-1; 7 nucleotides align to TRBD1. The V gene end was trimmed by 3 bases and the J gene end by 0 bases; junction bases not matched to a gene: 7. Germline-derived CDR1 and CDR2 are DFQATT and SNEGSKA (reference sequence). The CDR3 contains 15 residues. CDR3 sequence reads: CSASRLDRVNTEAFF. The CDR3 DNA sequence: TGCAGTGCTAGCAGGCTAGACAGGGTGAACACTGAAGCTTTCTTT.

The rearrangement links TRBV6-5 to TRBJ2-7, with TRBD1 matching 7 bases. The CDR3 contains 15 residues. Trimming removed 2 bases from V and 7 bases from J; junction bases left unmatched: 11. The germline CDR1 and CDR2 sequences are MNHEY and SVGAGI. Here the CDR3 DNA reads TGTGCCAGCAGTTACCGAGGGGGCCCCTTTTTGGAGCAGTACTTC. Translated, it gives CASSYRGGPFLEQYF.

As concerns this clonotype: One end of the junction varies from germline; a read error may be responsible. The rearrangement links TRBV5-1 to TRBJ2-3; 9 nucleotides agree with TRBD2. CDR1 and CDR2 from the germline V gene are SGHRS and YFSETQ. This CDR3 comprises 16 residues. CDR3: CAGRLLTSGPTDTQYF. The DNA of the CDR3 is TGCGCCGGCAGACTCTTGACTAGCGGTCCCACAGATACGCAGTATTTT.

This clonotype has a handful of counts. The chain recombines TRBV7-2 with TRBJ2-3; D gene unclear. Trimming cost V 4 bases and J 8 bases, with 13 bases left between them. CDR1 is SGHTA, CDR2 FQGNSA, per germline. The CDR3 is made up of 13 amino acids. The chain's CDR3 is CASSWDPSGTQYF. The CDR3 nucleotides read TGTGCCAGCAGCTGGGATCCATCGGGTACGCAGTATTTT.

This clonotype was recorded only once. The chain is built from TRBV5-1 and TRBJ2-5, with D possibly TRBD2 on 6 matching bases. Trimming left V 5 bases short and J 10 bases short, with 18 bases between. The germline V gene has CDR1 SGHRS and CDR2 YFSETQ. The CDR3 sequence is 13 residues long. The DNA for the CDR3 is TGCGCCAGCAGGCCCGACGGGGGTACCGACCAGTACTTC. It is translated as CASRPDGGTDQYF.

This clonotype was picked up a small number of times. The chain uses TRBV4-1 and TRBJ2-5; 11 nucleotides line up with TRBD2. The CDR3 contains 15 residues. Trimming at V came to 1 base and at J to 4 bases, leaving 2 bases not matched to a gene. CDR1 and CDR2 (germline): MGHRA, YSYEKL. The CDR3 DNA reads as TGCGCCAGCAGCCAAGTAGCGGGAGGGGGAGAGACCCAGTACTTC. Translating gives CASSQVAGGGETQYF.

This clonotype was recorded a few times. The J gene is TRBJ2-3, the V gene TRBV20-1, with D perhaps given as TRBD1 or TRBD2 (5 bases each). The CDR3 is made up of 17 amino acids. Looked up from germline, CDR1 is DFQATT and CDR2 is SNEGSKA (reference sequence). V was shortened by 0 bases and J by 0 bases, with 16 bases between the two germline ends. The CDR3 DNA follows: TGCAGTGCTAGAGATTTCGATGGGGGAGCAAGCACAGATACGCAGTATTTT. Its translation is CSARDFDGGASTDTQYF.

In this sample, this clonotype turned up a few times. The CDR3: CASRTQGASYNSPLHF. The CDR3 DNA sequence: TGTGCCAGCAGGACCCAGGGGGCCTCCTATAATTCACCCCTCCACTTT. The chain carries TRBV6-5 and TRBJ1-6; 8 bases fit TRBD1. Germline V gene sequence: CDR1 MNHEY, CDR2 SVGAGI. Trimming at V came to 6 bases and at J to 0 bases, leaving 4 bases not matched to a gene. The CDR3 extends over 16 amino acids.